What follows are 4 T cell receptor beta chains derived from one specimen sequenced in a study of spatial heterogeneity in lung cancer. Study-level findings and limits: Counts that tracked tumor mutation counts were those of expanded intratumoral alpha and beta TCRs.

TCRdb recomputed calls from the 5' RACE reads with MiXCR, one row per CDR3 protein. The sample has roughly 7,400 distinct CDR3 sequences; less than 3.5% are singletons. These receptors are not linked to any known antigen. The sample's time point: sample taken at primary tumor resection. Material: lung tumor tissue, obtained at surgery. These TCRs come from a male donor with early-stage non-small cell lung cancer.

In its sample, this clonotype ranks as medium-sized (0.01 to 0.1%). J is TRBJ2-2 and V is TRBV24-1; D perhaps matches TRBD1 (6 bases). The germline V gene has CDR1 KGHDR and CDR2 SFDVKD. Trimming stripped 3 bases from V and 2 bases from J, with 15 bases between. The CDR3 sequence is 17 residues long. CDR3 sequence (DNA): TGTGCCACCAGTGATCCCCGTGGACAGAGAAACACCGGGGAGCTGTTTTTT. This codes for CATSDPRGQRNTGELFF.

This clonotype was recorded at least ten times. The V gene is TRBV7-2, the J gene TRBJ2-1, with 7 positions matching TRBD2. Germline V gives CDR1 SGHTA, CDR2 FQGNSA. V lost 1 base, J lost 7 bases, and 7 bases stayed unmatched. The CDR3 sequence is 15 residues long. CDR3 in DNA: TGTGCCAGCAGCTTAGATATTAATAGCGGGAATGAGCAGTTCTTC. Residues: CASSLDINSGNEQFF.

This clonotype was recorded many times. This chain uses TRBV12-3 or TRBV12-4 with TRBJ1-5, with D possibly TRBD1 on 5 matching bases. This CDR3 contains 16 residues. The V and J ends lost 6 bases and 4 bases respectively, with 19 bases between them. CDR3 nucleotides: TGTGCCAGCAGGCCCTCCCGGGGGGGTCGTAATCAGCCCCAGCATTTT. As protein: CASRPSRGGRNQPQHF.

This clonotype is medium-sized within its sample. The J gene is TRBJ2-7, the V gene TRBV11-2, with unresolved D. Germline V gene data show CDR1 as SGHAT and CDR2 as FQNNGV. Trimming took 5 bases from V and 0 from J, leaving 8 bases between them. The CDR3 length is 13 residues. The CDR3 bases are TGTGCCAGCAGCGTCGGGTTCTCCTACGAGCAGTACTTC. This translates into CASSVGFSYEQYF.